What follows describes a single T cell receptor beta chain. This clone's antigen is unknown. One base away there is no much larger clone; base qualities are not given. The data derive from a study of blood T cell repertoires in COVID-19 (dated by TCRdb to about 2020). In terms of the full investigation: Samples from collaborators originated in the United States, Italy and Spain and spanned both the acute and convalescent phases of COVID-19. The prospective study material was composed of cDNA or gDNA derived from T cells, B-cell-depleted T cells, or PBMCs. Deeply sampled blood TCRbeta repertoires from subjects exposed to, actively infected with, or recovered from COVID-19 were included in the dataset. The repertoires were made available in a free public database intended to serve as a resource for research on the immune response to SARS-CoV-2. Samples came from the ongoing ImmuneRACE study (first 160 participants) plus 1,254 subjects from 6 global collaborators. Nearly every sample came with metadata listing a de-identified subject ID, COVID-19 status, age in years and sex. Where available, HLA class I and class II types were obtained from metadata supplied by the sample provider rather than from assay-based typing. The study at large found these results: The amount of clinical and demographic metadata varied by source and participant and was provided uncurated.

TCRbeta CDR3 regions were amplified from genomic DNA by means of the immunoSEQ Assay, a bias-controlled multiplex PCR. On the authors' methods: The number of nucleated cells in each sample was estimated by amplification of reference gene primers within the assay. Sequence reads were collapsed and filtered to measure the absolute abundance of every unique TCRbeta CDR3 rearrangement. For each sample, productive Simpson clonality was calculated as the square root of Simpson's diversity index over productive rearrangements. Drawn from immuneACCESS, this table holds only the in-frame rearrangements with V and J called that TCRdb kept. Clones are partly lost; checked studies trace under half to an unresolved V gene and leave the rest unexplained. That table supplies the V and J calls and clone size; D and trimming were determined from the DNA. The sample table lists some 270,000 clones, 70% to 90% of them with a count of one. The ten largest clones take up 0.87% of the sample.

One collaborating source in Seattle enrolled patients during active infection and followed them longitudinally through the course of disease. Collaborating institutions collected whole blood in K2EDTA tubes following their own protocols. Collaborator samples were shipped for TCRbeta analysis as frozen whole blood, isolated PBMCs, or DNA extracted from either sample type. Looking up the germline V gene (reference sequence) yields CDR1 SGHNT and CDR2 YYREEE. The CDR3 runs 15 amino acids, cysteine and phenylalanine included. Only the CDR3 DNA stays, 45 bases, in frame from base 1. At the junction V is shortened by 4 bases and J by 0 bases, with 11 bases in between.

This receptor was identified in a human donor with COVID-19, enrolled during active disease. The donor label of this sample is uncertain. The chain is made from TRBV5-4 and TRBJ2-1; a weak D assignment points to TRBD2 (6 bases agree). Source material: peripheral blood. CDR3 reads: CASSPTSSSYNEQFF. The DNA sequence is TGTGCCAGCAGCCCGACTAGTAGCTCCTACAATGAGCAGTTCTTC.